This entry describes one TCR beta chain. The data derive from a study of blood T cell repertoires in COVID-19. Study-wide context: Material from acute and convalescent COVID-19 was sourced from the United States, Italy and Spain. Nucleic acid was either cDNA or gDNA, and it came from T cells, B-cell-depleted T cells, or PBMCs.

Germline loops: CDR1 KGHDR, CDR2 SFDVKD. Deletions cut 5 bases from V and 1 base from J, with 23 bases between. The CDR3 sequence is 19 residues long. Source study methods: Nucleated cell number was recorded as an estimate derived from reference gene primer amplification. TCRdb's copy holds only in-frame clones and misses some; the assay was immunoSEQ multiplex PCR. D and trimming were read from the DNA, whereas the V and J calls and clone size are those reported in that table. The table includes about 330,000 clones, approximately 85% detected once. The receptor comes from a human donor in a cohort sampled during active COVID-19. The chain employs TRBV24-1 and TRBJ1-5; D may be TRBD1 (6 bases). Sequencing was carried out using peripheral blood. CDR3 DNA sequence: TGTGCCACCAGTGCCTGGACTGGGACACTCCATAGAAGCAATCAGCCCCAGCATTTT. Protein sequence: CATSAWTGTLHRSNQPQHF.